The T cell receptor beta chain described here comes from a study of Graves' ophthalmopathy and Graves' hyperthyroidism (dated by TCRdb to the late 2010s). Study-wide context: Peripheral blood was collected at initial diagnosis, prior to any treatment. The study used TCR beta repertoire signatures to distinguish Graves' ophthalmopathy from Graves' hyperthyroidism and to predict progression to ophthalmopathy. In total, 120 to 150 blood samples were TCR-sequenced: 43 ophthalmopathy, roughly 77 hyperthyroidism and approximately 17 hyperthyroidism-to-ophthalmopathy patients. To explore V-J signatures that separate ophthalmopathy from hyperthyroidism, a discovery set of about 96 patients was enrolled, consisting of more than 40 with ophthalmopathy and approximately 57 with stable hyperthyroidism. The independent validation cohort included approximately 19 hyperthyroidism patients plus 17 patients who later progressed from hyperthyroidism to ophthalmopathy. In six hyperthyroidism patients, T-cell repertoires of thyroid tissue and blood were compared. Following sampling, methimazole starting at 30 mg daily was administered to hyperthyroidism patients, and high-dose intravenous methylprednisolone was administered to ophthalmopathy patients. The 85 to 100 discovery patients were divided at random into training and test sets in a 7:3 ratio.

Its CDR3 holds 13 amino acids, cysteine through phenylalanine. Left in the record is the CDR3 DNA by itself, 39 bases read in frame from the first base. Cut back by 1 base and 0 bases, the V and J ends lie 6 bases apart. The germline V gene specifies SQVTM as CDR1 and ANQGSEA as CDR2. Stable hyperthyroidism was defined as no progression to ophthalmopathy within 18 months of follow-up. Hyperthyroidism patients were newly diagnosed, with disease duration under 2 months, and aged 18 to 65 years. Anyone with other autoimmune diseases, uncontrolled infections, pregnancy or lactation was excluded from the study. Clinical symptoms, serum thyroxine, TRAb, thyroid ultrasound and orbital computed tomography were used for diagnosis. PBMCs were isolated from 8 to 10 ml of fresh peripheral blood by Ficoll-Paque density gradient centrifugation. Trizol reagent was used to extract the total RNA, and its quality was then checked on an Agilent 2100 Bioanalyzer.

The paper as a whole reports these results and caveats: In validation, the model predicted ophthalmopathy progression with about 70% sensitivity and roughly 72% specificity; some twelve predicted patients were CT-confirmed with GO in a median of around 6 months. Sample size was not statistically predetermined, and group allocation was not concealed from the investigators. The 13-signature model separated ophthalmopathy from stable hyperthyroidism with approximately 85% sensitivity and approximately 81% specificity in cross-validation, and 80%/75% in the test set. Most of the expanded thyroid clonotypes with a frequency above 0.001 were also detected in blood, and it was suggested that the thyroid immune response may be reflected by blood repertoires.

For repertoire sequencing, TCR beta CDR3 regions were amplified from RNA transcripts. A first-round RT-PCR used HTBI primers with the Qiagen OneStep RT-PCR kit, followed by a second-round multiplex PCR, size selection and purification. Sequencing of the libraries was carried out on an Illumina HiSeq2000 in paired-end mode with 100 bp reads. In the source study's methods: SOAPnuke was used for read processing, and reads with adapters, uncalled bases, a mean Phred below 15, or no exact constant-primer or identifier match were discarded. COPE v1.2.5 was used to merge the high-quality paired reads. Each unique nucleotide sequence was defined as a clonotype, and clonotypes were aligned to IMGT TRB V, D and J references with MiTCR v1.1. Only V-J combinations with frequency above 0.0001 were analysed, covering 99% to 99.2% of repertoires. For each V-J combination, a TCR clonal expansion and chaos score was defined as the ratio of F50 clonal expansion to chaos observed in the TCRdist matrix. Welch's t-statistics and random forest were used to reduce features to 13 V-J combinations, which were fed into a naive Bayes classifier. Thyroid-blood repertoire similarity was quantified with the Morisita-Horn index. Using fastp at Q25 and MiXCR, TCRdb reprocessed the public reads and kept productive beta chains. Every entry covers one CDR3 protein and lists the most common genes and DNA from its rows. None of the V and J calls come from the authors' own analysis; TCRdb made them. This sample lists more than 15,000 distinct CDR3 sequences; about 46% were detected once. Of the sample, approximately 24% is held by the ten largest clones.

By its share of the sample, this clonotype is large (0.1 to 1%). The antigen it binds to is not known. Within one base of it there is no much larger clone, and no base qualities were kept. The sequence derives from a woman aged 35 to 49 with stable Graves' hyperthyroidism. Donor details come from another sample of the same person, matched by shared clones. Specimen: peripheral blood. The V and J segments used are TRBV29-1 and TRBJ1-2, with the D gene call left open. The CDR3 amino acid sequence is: CSVEGDTNYGYTF. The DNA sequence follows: TGCAGCGTTGAAGGCGATACTAACTATGGCTACACCTTC.